The 31 T cell receptor beta chains presented below share a single source sample, sequenced in a study of blood T cells in healthy people across ages. Through a sample-barcoded 5' primer and a J-beta primer mix, a second PCR was run for roughly 7 to 11 cycles. In TCRdb, the 5' RACE reads were re-called with MiXCR into one record per CDR3 protein. This sample has fewer than 1,200,000 distinct CDR3 sequences; approximately 26% occur once, and the top ten carry about 0.8%. These sequences were also reported in another study, on T cells of mothers and their children.

The sample consisted of blood. These receptors were collected from a girl aged 2 to 9 in good health.

The CDR3 DNA reads TGTGCCAGCAGGCCCTTTGGGACTAGCGGGAGGGCATCCTACAATGAGCAGTTCTTC. The encoded protein is CASRPFGTSGRASYNEQFF. The chain recombines TRBV6-1 with TRBJ2-1, with 16 nucleotides matching TRBD2. Germline CDR1 is MNHNS and CDR2 is SASEGT. This CDR3 contains 19 residues. Germline trimming cut 6 bases from V and 1 base from J; bases unmatched to any gene: 9.

V is TRBV3-1 and J is TRBJ2-7; weak D call: TRBD2 (6 bases). V was clipped by 4 bases and J by 0 bases, with 13 bases between them. Germline V lookup: CDR1 LGHDT, CDR2 YNNKEL (reference sequence). CDR3 length: 15 amino acids. CDR3 DNA sequence: TGTGCCAGCAGCCGAGGGACTCAAAGCTCCTACGAGCAGTACTTC. Its translation: CASSRGTQSSYEQYF.

V is TRBV13 and J is TRBJ2-5, with 10 bases that match TRBD1. The CDR3 consists of 16 residues. The ends lost 5 bases at V and 5 bases at J; junction bases unmatched: 11. Germline V lookup: CDR1 PRHDT, CDR2 FYEKMQ (reference sequence). The CDR3 is CASSRRTPGQGETQYF. The DNA of the CDR3 is TGTGCCAGCAGCCGACGAACTCCGGGACAGGGGGAGACCCAGTACTTC. Full variable domain (outside the CDR3, taken from reference TRBV13 and TRBJ2-5): AAGVIQSPRHLIKEKRETATLKCYPIPRHDTVYWYQQGPGQDPQFLISFYEKMQSDKGSIPDRFSAQQFSDYHSELNMSSLELGDSALYFCASSRRTPGQGETQYFGPGTRLLVL.

The V and J genes are TRBV29-1 and TRBJ1-2; 9 positions agree with TRBD1. Unmatched junction bases numbered 3, after V lost 3 bases and J lost 4 bases. The CDR3 is 13 amino acids. Germline V gives CDR1 SQVTM, CDR2 ANQGSEA. For the CDR3, the DNA is TGCAGCGTTGACTTGGACAGGGGCTATGGCTACACCTTC. This translates into CSVDLDRGYGYTF.

This clonotype has more than one count but fewer than ten. V gene TRBV28 combines with J gene TRBJ1-3; D uncertain. The CDR3 has 13 residues. The ends were cut back, 3 bases at V and 6 bases at J, with 9 bases in the middle. The germline V gene encodes CDR1 MDHEN and CDR2 SYDVKM. The DNA for the CDR3 is TGTGCCAGCAGTTTCCCAACAACAAACACCATATATTTT. Translation gives CASSFPTTNTIYF.

The chain joins TRBV5-5 to TRBJ2-3; 9 bases align to TRBD2. Germline CDR1 reads SGHKS; CDR2 reads YYEKEE (reference sequence). V was pared by 5 bases and J by 9 bases, with 7 bases of the junction left unmatched. This CDR3 spans 13 amino acids. CDR3 coding DNA: TGTGCCAGCAGTCACCAGACTAGCGGCACGCAGTATTTT. Its translation is CASSHQTSGTQYF.

The chain has TRBV7-9 and TRBJ1-4; no firm D call. Deletions cut 4 bases from V and 7 bases from J, with 16 bases between. The germline gives CDR1 SEHNR, CDR2 FQNEAQ (reference sequence). The CDR3 contains 15 residues. CDR3 amino acids: CASSSFAGGGEKLFF. CDR3 sequence (DNA): TGTGCCAGCAGCTCTTTCGCGGGTGGAGGTGAAAAACTGTTTTTT.

This clonotype was observed a handful of times. This chain uses TRBV29-1 with TRBJ2-5, with D unresolved. Per germline, CDR1 SQVTM and CDR2 ANQGSEA. The CDR3 covers 12 residues. Trimming pared 3 bases from V and 5 bases from J, leaving 10 bases between. For the CDR3, the DNA is TGCAGCGTTGAGGAAGTCGGGGAGACCCAGTACTTC. Protein: CSVEEVGETQYF. Supplemented by reference TRBV29-1 and TRBJ2-5, the full variable domain reads SAVISQKPSRDICQRGTSLTIQCQVDSQVTMMFWYRQQPGQSLTLIATANQGSEATYESGFVIDKFPISRPNLTFSTLTVSNMSPEDSSIYLCSVEEVGETQYFGPGTRLLVL.

Comment on this clonotype: One junction end disagrees with the germline gene, perhaps due to a read error. The V call is TRBV28, the J call TRBJ1-2; TRBD1 matches 7 bases. The CDR3 is 12 amino acids. Looked up from germline, CDR1 is MDHEN and CDR2 is SYDVKM. The CDR3 DNA reads as TGTGCCACAGAACAGGGGAGCTATGCCTACACCTTC. Translated: CATEQGSYAYTF.

The rearrangement links TRBV4-3 to TRBJ2-5; D is unclear. The J call could be wrong; TRBJ2-7 is a better fit for the DNA end. The CDR3 loop spans 14 amino acids. CDR1 and CDR2 (germline): LGHNA, YSLEER. The CDR3 here is CASSQDMGDYEQYF. The CDR3 DNA is TGCGCCAGCAGCCAAGATATGGGTGACTACGAGCAGTACTTC.

The rearrangement links TRBV6-1 to TRBJ2-1; no reliable D call. Trimming cost V 5 bases and J 0 bases, with 17 bases left between them. CDR3 size: 17 residues. Germline V CDR1 and CDR2: MNHNS, SASEGT. CDR3 amino acids: CASSKTLEASSYNEQFF. The CDR3, as DNA: TGTGCCAGCAGTAAAACCCTAGAGGCGAGCTCCTACAATGAGCAGTTCTTC.

The rearrangement uses TRBV29-1 and TRBJ2-3; TRBD2 matches at 12 bases. Germline values: CDR1 SQVTM, CDR2 ANQGSEA. CDR3 size: 13 residues. Trimming removed 8 bases from V and 5 bases from J; junction bases left unmatched: 5. For the CDR3, the DNA is TGCAGCTCTAGCGGGAGGGCCGTAGATACGCAGTATTTT. It yields the protein CSSSGRAVDTQYF.

This clonotype was detected only a few times. The rearrangement links TRBV27 to TRBJ2-5, with 13 bases fitting TRBD2. The V gene end was trimmed by 5 bases and the J gene end by 4 bases; junction bases not matched to a gene: 7. From germline, CDR1 is MNHEY and CDR2 SMNVEV (reference sequence). The CDR3 is 16 amino acids. As DNA, the CDR3 is TGTGCCAGCAGTACAGGACTAGCGGGAGTGAGAGAGACCCAGTACTTC. It encodes CASSTGLAGVRETQYF.

The V and J genes are TRBV12-3 or TRBV12-4 and TRBJ2-5; D tentatively fits TRBD1 or TRBD2 (5 bases each). This CDR3 is built from 14 residues. V shed 5 bases and J shed 11 bases, with 21 bases lying between them. For the CDR3, the DNA is TGTGCCAGCAGTCCCGGGACGGACCTTGAGGAGCAGTACTTC. Translated: CASSPGTDLEEQYF.

The V gene is TRBV29-1, the J gene TRBJ2-5, with unresolved D. The J call may be faulty, since TRBJ2-1 better matches the DNA end. Per the germline V gene, CDR1 is SQVTM and CDR2 is ANQGSEA. The length of the CDR3 is 12 residues. The CDR3 sequence is CSVLGIVWEQFF. The CDR3 coding sequence is TGCAGCGTTCTGGGGATAGTTTGGGAGCAGTTCTTC.

Only a few counts were recorded for this clonotype. V and J are TRBV7-2 and TRBJ1-6, with D possibly matching TRBD1 (6 bases). The CDR3 is 16 residues long. V was clipped by 4 bases and J by 10 bases, with 20 bases between them. The germline CDR1 and CDR2 sequences are SGHTA and FQGNSA. The DNA of the CDR3 is TGTGCCAGCAGCTCAAACCAGAGGGGGATAGGGTCACCCCTCCACTTT. It translates to CASSSNQRGIGSPLHF.

This clonotype was detected a few times. A junction boundary mismatches the germline segment, possibly from a read error. This sequence joins TRBV7-3 and TRBJ2-1; possibly TRBD2 for D (5 bases). This CDR3 has 16 amino acids. The germline V gene encodes CDR1 SGHTA and CDR2 FQGTGA. This CDR3 is CASSLGWASSYNKQFF. The CDR3 DNA reads TGTGCCAGCAGCTTAGGGTGGGCTAGCTCCTACAATAAGCAGTTCTTC. Filled out from reference TRBV7-3 and TRBJ2-1, the complete variable domain reads GAGVSQTPSNKVTEKGKYVELRCDPISGHTALYWYRQSLGQGPEFLIYFQGTGAADDSGLPNDRFFAVRPEGSVSTLKIQRTERGDSAVYLCASSLGWASSYNKQFFGPGTRLTVL.

The chain combines TRBV28 with TRBJ1-1; TRBD1 is a possible D gene (5 bases). With 6 bases removed from V and 3 bases from J, the gap between germline ends came to 11 bases. The CDR3 contains 13 residues. From germline, CDR1 is MDHEN and CDR2 SYDVKM. CDR3 in DNA: TGTGCCAGCAGGCCAGACAGAGACACTGAAGCTTTCTTT. Its translation is CASRPDRDTEAFF.

This rearrangement joins TRBV5-6 to TRBJ2-1; D perhaps matches TRBD2 (5 bases). V lost 3 bases, J lost 4 bases, and 26 bases lay in between. From germline, CDR1 is SGHDT and CDR2 YYEEEE. The CDR3 loop spans 19 amino acids. This CDR3 reads CASSYRLSGKRSWYNEQFF. The CDR3 nucleotides are TGTGCCAGCAGCTACCGATTGTCGGGGAAGAGGTCGTGGTACAATGAGCAGTTCTTC.

The chain carries TRBV20-1 and TRBJ1-2; D is ambiguous. V lost 0 bases and J lost 4, with 6 bases in between. The V gene's germline CDR1 is DFQATT and CDR2 SNEGSKA (reference sequence). CDR3 length: 12 residues. This chain's CDR3 is CSARDRPYGYTF. Written as DNA, the CDR3 is TGCAGTGCTAGAGACCGACCCTATGGCTACACCTTC.

This clonotype was picked up a small number of times. The genes are TRBV2 and TRBJ2-7; 9 bases map to TRBD2. With 1 base clipped from V and 1 base from J, the junction kept 8 bases outside the gene matches. Germline V CDR1 and CDR2: SNHLY, FYNNEI. The length of the CDR3 is 17 residues. The CDR3 nucleotides are TGTGCCAGCAGTGAAGAAATAGCGGGAGCAGGGTCCTACGAGCAGTACTTC. The encoded protein is CASSEEIAGAGSYEQYF. The variable domain in full, completed from reference TRBV2 and TRBJ2-7, reads EPEVTQTPSHQVTQMGQEVILRCVPISNHLYFYWYRQILGQKVEFLVSFYNNEISEKSEIFDDQFSVERPDGSNFTLKIRSTKLEDSAMYFCASSEEIAGAGSYEQYFGPGTRLTVT.

This clonotype has more than one count but fewer than ten. CDR3 region: CSARETGGGETQHF. The DNA for the CDR3 is TGCAGTGCTAGAGAAACAGGGGGTGGGGAGACCCAGCATTTT. The rearrangement joins TRBV20-1 to TRBJ1-5, with 8 bases matching TRBD1. The germline gives CDR1 DFQATT, CDR2 SNEGSKA (reference sequence). The length of the CDR3 is 14 residues. V gave up 0 bases and J gave up 11 bases; unmatched junction bases: 9.

This clonotype was seen a few times. The chain carries TRBV7-8 and TRBJ1-1; TRBD1 aligns across 12 bases. The ends lost 3 bases at V and 0 bases at J; junction bases unmatched: 8. Germline assignment: CDR1 SGHVS and CDR2 FQNEAQ. This CDR3 contains 18 residues. The CDR3 sequence is CASSFRPGQGALNTEAFF. CDR3 in DNA: TGTGCCAGCAGCTTCCGTCCGGGACAGGGGGCCTTGAACACTGAAGCTTTCTTT.

V gene TRBV6-1 combines with J gene TRBJ2-7; maybe TRBD1 (6 bases). The end of the DNA is better explained by TRBJ2-5, so the J call may be wrong. This CDR3 contains 13 residues. Germline-derived CDR1 and CDR2 are MNHNS and SASEGT. The CDR3 region has the DNA TGTGCCAGCAGACTACTAGGGGGAGAGACCCAGTACTTC. Translation gives CASRLLGGETQYF.

The chain links TRBV11-1 to TRBJ2-5, with 8 bases lining up with TRBD2. V shed 3 bases and J 2 bases; nucleotides not matched to a gene: 11. The CDR3 is made up of 17 amino acids. In germline, CDR1 is SGHAT, CDR2 FQDESV (reference sequence). CDR3: CASSFLGSGTQQETQYF. The CDR3 DNA reads as TGTGCCAGCAGCTTTTTGGGTAGCGGGACGCAACAAGAGACCCAGTACTTC. The complete variable domain, with remaining parts taken from reference TRBV11-1 and TRBJ2-5, reads EAEVAQSPRYKITEKSQAVAFWCDPISGHATLYWYRQILGQGPELLVQFQDESVVDDSQLPKDRFSAERLKGVDSTLKIQPAELGDSAMYLCASSFLGSGTQQETQYFGPGTRLLVL.

V is TRBV28 and J is TRBJ2-3, with TRBD2 identical over 10 bases. The germline V gene has CDR1 MDHEN and CDR2 SYDVKM. CDR3 length equals 16 residues. V lost 4 bases, J lost 4 bases, and 8 bases stayed unmatched. This chain's CDR3 is CASSSTALAGADTQYF. The CDR3 DNA reads TGTGCCAGCAGTTCCACAGCCCTAGCGGGAGCAGATACGCAGTATTTT.

This clonotype was seen more than once but under ten times. This rearrangement joins TRBV20-1 to TRBJ1-1; D not certain. This CDR3 is 14 amino acids long. V shed 1 base and J shed 0 bases, with 9 bases lying between them. Germline CDR1 is DFQATT and CDR2 is SNEGSKA (reference sequence). The CDR3 DNA reads TGCAGTGCTAGAGGGGTGTTTATGAACACTGAAGCTTTCTTT. This sequence encodes CSARGVFMNTEAFF.

V usage is TRBV3-1 and J usage is TRBJ1-2; D gene ambiguous. This CDR3 has 16 residues. The germline gives CDR1 LGHDT, CDR2 YNNKEL (reference sequence). The germline V and J ends were trimmed by 0 bases and 8 bases, with 19 bases remaining between them. The CDR3 DNA follows: TGTGCCAGCAGCCAAGATTTTGAACGGTCAGCAGGCGGCTACACCTTC. Translating gives CASSQDFERSAGGYTF.

In this sample, this clonotype turned up a few times. This sequence joins TRBV6-1 and TRBJ2-4, with D possibly being TRBD1 or TRBD2 (6 bases each). In germline, CDR1 is MNHNS, CDR2 SASEGT. V dropped 8 bases and J dropped 7 bases, with 12 bases sitting between them. The CDR3 runs to 12 residues. The CDR3 nucleotides read TGTGCCAGCGGGGGGCCTCCTAACATTCAGTACTTC. It yields the protein CASGGPPNIQYF.

The chain couples TRBV7-2 to TRBJ2-7; D tentatively reads TRBD1 or TRBD2 (7 bases each). Germline assignment: CDR1 SGHTA and CDR2 FQGNSA. Trimming stripped 3 bases from V and 2 bases from J, with 17 bases between. The CDR3 is 16 amino acids. Here the CDR3 reads CASSFEGASGAYEQYF. CDR3 in DNA: TGTGCCAGCAGCTTTGAGGGGGCTAGCGGAGCCTACGAGCAGTACTTC.

This clonotype was found a few times. The chain links TRBV5-1 to TRBJ2-2; 8 bases are a match to TRBD2. With 6 bases clipped from V and 5 bases from J, the junction kept 9 bases outside the gene matches. This CDR3 region has 15 residues. Germline V CDR1 and CDR2: SGHRS, YFSETQ. The DNA for the CDR3 is TGCGCCAGCAACCCACTAGCGGAGCAAACCGGGGAGCTGTTTTTT. Its protein product is CASNPLAEQTGELFF.